These 21 T cell receptor beta chains were all obtained from the same sample, sequenced in a study of blood T cell repertoires in COVID-19. Produced via immunoSEQ multiplex PCR; TCRdb's table is partial and in-frame only. The sample includes roughly 250,000 clones, 85% to 90% seen only once; the top ten take around 12%. Sequencing was carried out using peripheral blood. These receptors came from a young woman with COVID-19, enrolled during active disease.

V and J are TRBV5-1 and TRBJ1-1; D may be TRBD1 (5 bases). V shed 3 bases and J shed 0 bases, with 9 bases lying between them. The CDR3 runs 14 residues. Germline V gene data show CDR1 as SGHRS and CDR2 as YFSETQ. The CDR3 DNA is TGCGCCAGCAGCTCGACAGCTATGAACACTGAAGCTTTCTTT. This translates into CASSSTAMNTEAFF. Drawing the rest from reference TRBV5-1 and TRBJ1-1, the complete variable domain is KAGVTQTPRYLIKTRGQQVTLSCSPISGHRSVSWYQQTPGQGLQFLFEYFSETQRNKGNFPGRFSGRQFSNSRSEMNVSTLELGDSALYLCASSSTAMNTEAFFGQGTRLTVV.

The chain recombines TRBV12-5 with TRBJ1-3; no firm D call. V was trimmed by 2 bases and J by 4 bases, leaving 15 bases between them. This CDR3 is 16 amino acids long. Germline lookup yields CDR1 LGHNT and CDR2 FRNRAP. As DNA, the CDR3 is TGTGCTAGTGGTTTGACTACGACACGGGAAGGAAACACCATATATTTT. It codes for CASGLTTTREGNTIYF. Full variable domain (remainder filled in from reference TRBV12-5 and TRBJ1-3): DARVTQTPRHKVTEMGQEVTMRCQPILGHNTVFWYRQTMMQGLELLAYFRNRAPLDDSGMPKDRFSAEMPDATLATLKIQPSEPRDSAVYFCASGLTTTREGNTIYFGEGSWLTVV.

J is TRBJ1-3 and V is TRBV7-9; TRBD1 aligns across 8 bases. Per germline, CDR1 SEHNR and CDR2 FQNEAQ (reference sequence). V was pared by 5 bases and J by 1 base, with 4 bases of the junction left unmatched. This CDR3 has 15 residues. CDR3 DNA: TGTGCCAGCAGCGTTAGGACAGGGTCTGGAAACACCATATATTTT. Amino acids: CASSVRTGSGNTIYF. The full variable domain, its missing parts supplied by reference TRBV7-9 and TRBJ1-3, is DTGVSQNPRHKITKRGQNVTFRCDPISEHNRLYWYRQTLGQGPEFLTYFQNEAQLEKSRLLSDRFSAERPKGSFSTLEIQRTEQGDSAMYLCASSVRTGSGNTIYFGEGSWLTVV.

The chain carries TRBV10-2 and TRBJ1-1; unclear D gene. Germline CDR1 reads WSHSY; CDR2 reads SAAADI. This CDR3 is built from 12 residues. Trimming took 1 base from V and 6 from J, leaving 6 bases between them. The CDR3 sequence: CASSEFSAEAFF. The CDR3 DNA follows: TGCGCCAGCAGTGAGTTTTCCGCTGAAGCTTTCTTT.

V and J are TRBV6-5 and TRBJ2-7, with D maybe TRBD1 (5 bases). Germline V gene data show CDR1 as MNHEY and CDR2 as SVGAGI. The CDR3 loop spans 14 amino acids. V lost 2 bases, J lost 2 bases, and 10 bases lay in between. CDR3 in amino acids: CASSYPDNAYEQYF. CDR3 in DNA: TGTGCCAGCAGTTACCCGGACAACGCCTACGAGCAGTACTTC.

This clone was detected only a few times. The CDR3 sequence is CASSLRQGLPQETQYF. The CDR3 bases are TGTGCCAGCAGCCTCCGACAGGGGCTCCCTCAAGAGACCCAGTACTTC. J is TRBJ2-5 and V is TRBV11-2; 8 nucleotides line up with TRBD1. This CDR3 region has 16 residues. Germline V lookup: CDR1 SGHAT, CDR2 FQNNGV. Germline trimming cut 5 bases from V and 2 bases from J; bases unmatched to any gene: 10.

This chain links TRBV5-1 with TRBJ2-3; 8 bases are shared with TRBD2. V was clipped by 4 bases and J by 6 bases; unmatched bases: 7. This CDR3 spans 14 amino acids. Germline CDR1 is SGHRS and CDR2 is YFSETQ. Written as DNA, the CDR3 is TGCGCCAGCAGCAAGACTAGCGTTTACGATACGCAGTATTTT. Translated: CASSKTSVYDTQYF. The entire variable domain, with the rest obtained from reference TRBV5-1 and TRBJ2-3, is as follows: KAGVTQTPRYLIKTRGQQVTLSCSPISGHRSVSWYQQTPGQGLQFLFEYFSETQRNKGNFPGRFSGRQFSNSRSEMNVSTLELGDSALYLCASSKTSVYDTQYFGPGTRLTVL.

J is TRBJ2-1 and V is TRBV19; 7 nucleotides agree with TRBD1. This CDR3 has 15 residues. J gave up 0 bases and V 3 bases, and 2 bases lay outside the gene matches. Looked up from germline, CDR1 is LNHDA and CDR2 is SQIVND (reference sequence). CDR3 residues: CASSIGQVSYNEQFF. In DNA, the CDR3 is TGTGCCAGTAGTATTGGACAGGTCTCCTACAATGAGCAGTTCTTC.

As concerns this clone: Different DNA sequences within this sample yield the same CDR3. The chain carries TRBV29-1 and TRBJ2-7; D uncertain. The germline gives CDR1 SQVTM, CDR2 ANQGSEA. This CDR3 is built from 12 residues. With 1 base removed from V and 4 bases from J, the gap between germline ends came to 8 bases. The CDR3 loop is CSVEAGTYEQYF. The CDR3, as DNA: TGCAGCGTTGAAGCAGGAACTTACGAGCAGTACTTC.

This chain joins TRBV7-9 and TRBJ1-1; D perhaps matches TRBD1 (5 bases). With 1 base removed from V and 6 bases from J, the gap between germline ends came to 12 bases. This CDR3 comprises 14 residues. Germline V CDR1 and CDR2: SEHNR, FQNEAQ (reference sequence). CDR3 bases: TGTGCCAGCAGCTTAGTATTCCCGGGGGCTGAAGCTTTCTTT. Protein: CASSLVFPGAEAFF.

This clone was seen a single time. The germline gene is not matched at one end of the junction; a read error may be the cause. The V and J genes are TRBV6-6 and TRBJ2-7; 8 bases are shared with TRBD1. Per germline, CDR1 MNHNY and CDR2 SVGAGI (reference sequence). The CDR3 has 14 residues. Written as DNA, the CDR3 is TGTGCCAGCAGCTACTTGGCAGGGGGCAACGAGCAGTACTTC. It encodes CASSYLAGGNEQYF.

The chain recombines TRBV5-4 with TRBJ2-3; TRBD1 matches 8 bases. Germline CDR1 and CDR2: SGHNT and YYREEE (reference sequence). The J segment lost 5 bases and the V segment lost 4 bases, leaving 15 bases of the junction unmatched. CDR3 length: 17 residues. As DNA, the CDR3 is TGTGCCAGCAGCCTCCGGGACAGGAACAATTTTAAAGATACGCAGTATTTT. The encoded protein is CASSLRDRNNFKDTQYF.

V and J are TRBV5-1 and TRBJ1-6; 7 bases are shared with TRBD1. Per germline, CDR1 SGHRS and CDR2 YFSETQ. The CDR3 sequence is 15 residues long. The V and J ends lost 4 bases and 5 bases, in that order; junction bases with no gene match: 6. The CDR3 region is CASSEQGTNNSPLHF. CDR3 nucleotides: TGCGCCAGCAGCGAACAGGGGACGAATAATTCACCCCTCCACTTT.

The DNA of the CDR3 is TGCGCCACCAGGAAGGGAGCCGGCGAAAAACTGTTTTTT. This codes for CATRKGAGEKLFF. The chain combines TRBV10-1 with TRBJ1-4; D call uncertain. With 10 bases removed from V and 8 bases from J, the gap between germline ends came to 17 bases. The CDR3 has 13 residues. Germline CDR1 reads WNHNN; CDR2 reads SYGVQD (reference sequence).

The rearrangement joins TRBV18 to TRBJ2-7, with 7 bases that match TRBD1. This CDR3 contains 14 residues. Germline lookup yields CDR1 KGHSH and CDR2 LQKENI. V gave up 3 bases and J gave up 5 bases; unmatched junction bases: 7. The CDR3 spells CASSPETGIHEQYF. The CDR3, as DNA: TGTGCCAGCTCACCTGAGACAGGGATCCACGAGCAGTACTTC.

The rearrangement joins TRBV28 to TRBJ1-5; a possible D gene is TRBD1 (6 bases). V lost 7 bases and J 10 bases, leaving 17 bases between the germline ends. The CDR3 extends over 13 amino acids. Germline CDR1 reads MDHEN; CDR2 reads SYDVKM. CDR3 coding DNA: TGTGCCAGCATGCGACAGGAGTTCGACCCCCAGCATTTT. Translation: CASMRQEFDPQHF.

This chain joins TRBV18 and TRBJ2-1; perhaps TRBD2 as D (6 bases). The germline CDR1 and CDR2 sequences are KGHSH and LQKENI. The germline V and J ends were trimmed by 3 bases and 4 bases, with 16 bases remaining between them. The CDR3 spans 16 residues. CDR3 in DNA: TGTGCCAGCTCACCCTCGGGGGTACAACGTTACAATGAGCAGTTCTTC. It encodes CASSPSGVQRYNEQFF.

About this clone: Other DNA sequences of this sample code for an identical CDR3. The V gene is TRBV27, the J gene TRBJ2-5; unclear D gene. Trimming cost V 3 bases and J 1 base, with 9 bases left between them. CDR1 and CDR2 (germline): MNHEY, SMNVEV (reference sequence). There are 14 residues in the CDR3. The CDR3 DNA is TGTGCCAGCAGTTTGGGCAGTCCCCAAGAGACCCAGTACTTC. Translation: CASSLGSPQETQYF.

This chain links TRBV28 with TRBJ1-3, with a weak D call TRBD1 (5 bases). The ends were cut back, 6 bases at V and 5 bases at J, with 20 bases in the middle. There are 16 residues in the CDR3. Germline V CDR1 and CDR2: MDHEN, SYDVKM. CDR3 residues: CASSPPTRELRNTIYF. For the CDR3, the DNA is TGTGCCAGCAGCCCCCCCACCAGGGAACTAAGAAACACCATATATTTT.

CDR3: CASSEYGTGAGNTIYF. The DNA of the CDR3 is TGTGCCAGCAGTGAATACGGGACAGGGGCCGGAAACACCATATATTTT. The chain couples TRBV6-1 to TRBJ1-3; 10 bases map to TRBD1. The CDR3 totals 16 residues. Germline V CDR1 and CDR2: MNHNS, SASEGT. The trim removed 2 bases at V and 4 bases at J, leaving 5 bases unmatched.

The chain couples TRBV27 to TRBJ2-7, with 9 bases that match TRBD1. Germline trimming cut 6 bases from V and 1 base from J; bases unmatched to any gene: 10. CDR1 is MNHEY, CDR2 SMNVEV, per germline (reference sequence). The CDR3 totals 16 residues. The CDR3 sequence is CASSLDRGHPSYEQYF. The CDR3 DNA reads TGTGCCAGCAGCCTGGACAGGGGACACCCTTCCTACGAGCAGTACTTC.